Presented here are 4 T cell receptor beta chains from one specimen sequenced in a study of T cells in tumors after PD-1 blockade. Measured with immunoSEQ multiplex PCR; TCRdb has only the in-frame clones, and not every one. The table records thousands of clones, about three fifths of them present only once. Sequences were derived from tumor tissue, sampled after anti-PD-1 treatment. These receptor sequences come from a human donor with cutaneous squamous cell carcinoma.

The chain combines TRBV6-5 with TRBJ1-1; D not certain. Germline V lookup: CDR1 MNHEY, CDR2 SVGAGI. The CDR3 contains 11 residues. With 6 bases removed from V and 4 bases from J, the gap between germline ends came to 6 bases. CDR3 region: CASRVGTEAFF. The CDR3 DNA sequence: TGTGCCAGCAGGGTTGGCACTGAAGCTTTCTTT.

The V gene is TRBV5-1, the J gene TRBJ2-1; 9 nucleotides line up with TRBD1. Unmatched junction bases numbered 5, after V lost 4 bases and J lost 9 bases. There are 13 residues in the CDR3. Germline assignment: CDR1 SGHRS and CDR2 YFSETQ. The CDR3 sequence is CASSITGQGEQFF. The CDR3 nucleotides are TGCGCCAGCAGCATAACGGGACAGGGTGAGCAGTTCTTC. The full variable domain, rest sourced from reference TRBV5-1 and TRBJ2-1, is KAGVTQTPRYLIKTRGQQVTLSCSPISGHRSVSWYQQTPGQGLQFLFEYFSETQRNKGNFPGRFSGRQFSNSRSEMNVSTLELGDSALYLCASSITGQGEQFFGPGTRLTVL.

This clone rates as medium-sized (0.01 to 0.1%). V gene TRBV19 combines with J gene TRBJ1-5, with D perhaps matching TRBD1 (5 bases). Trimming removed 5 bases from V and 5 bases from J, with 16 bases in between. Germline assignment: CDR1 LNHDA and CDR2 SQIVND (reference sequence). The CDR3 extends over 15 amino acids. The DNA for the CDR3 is TGTGCCAGTAGTTATGTATTGGGGGGGGATCAGCCCCAGCATTTT. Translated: CASSYVLGGDQPQHF.

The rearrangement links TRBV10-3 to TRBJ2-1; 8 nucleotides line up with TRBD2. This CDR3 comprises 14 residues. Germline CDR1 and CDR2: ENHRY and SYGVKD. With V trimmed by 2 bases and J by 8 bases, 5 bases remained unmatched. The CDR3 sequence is CAISEGRGVDEQFF. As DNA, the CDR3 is TGTGCCATCAGTGAGGGGCGGGGGGTGGATGAGCAGTTCTTC.